This TCR beta chain was recorded in a study of healthy donors' naive CD4 and CD8 T cells. Background on the study: Donors, half of them female, were 20-25, 40-50 or 60-70 years old. Findings and caveats of the study: Chains were not paired, since alpha and beta were sequenced in bulk. A reported CD4+/CD8+ bias affected most V and J genes in naive cells.

TCR libraries were built from about 500 ng of total RNA by linear amplification. TCRdb redid the calling of the reads with MiXCR, one entry per CDR3 protein. Counted here are roughly 200,000 distinct CDR3 sequences, around 80% occurring once; the ten biggest clones make up 2% to 2.5%. In regard to this clonotype: What it binds is unknown.

The V gene end was trimmed by 4 bases and the J gene end by 3 bases; junction bases not matched to a gene: 2. Germline V gene lookup returns CDR1 SNHLY and CDR2 FYNNEI. There are 15 residues in the CDR3. V usage is TRBV2 and J usage is TRBJ2-2; 10 nucleotides align to TRBD1. This receptor was identified in a pool of human donors in good health; the sample pools cells from several healthy donors. The specimen sequenced was naive CD4+ and CD8+ T cells sorted from blood, pooled from several donors. CDR3 in DNA: TGTGCCAGCAGTGGGACAGGGGGAGACACCGGGGAGCTGTTTTTT. Its protein is CASSGTGGDTGELFF.